These 30 T cell receptor beta chains originate from one sample sequenced in a study of post-analysis software for immune sequencing data. Study-wide results and caveats: Five TRBV segments, including TRBV5-6, TRBV5-1 and TRBV20-1, were more frequent in patients than controls.

No antigens are known for them. Carried by the TCR beta cDNA libraries were unique molecular identifiers. From the PCR reads, TCRdb called clonotypes with MiXCR, one entry per CDR3 protein. The sample lists roughly 800,000 distinct CDR3 sequences, 40% to 55% occurring once. Sequenced input: blood. The source of these receptors is a girl aged 10 to 17 with multiple sclerosis.

V usage is TRBV12-3 or TRBV12-4 and J usage is TRBJ1-2; D gene uncertain. The CDR3 spans 15 residues. V shed 2 bases and J shed 4 bases, with 14 bases lying between them. CDR3 in amino acids: CASSLFAAQLYGYTF. The CDR3 nucleotides read TGTGCCAGCAGTTTATTTGCAGCTCAGCTCTATGGCTACACCTTC.

CDR3 amino acids: CASSPGRRTDTQYF. The DNA for the CDR3 is TGTGCCAGCAGTCCAGGACGCCGCACAGATACGCAGTATTTT. V and J are TRBV12-3 or TRBV12-4 and TRBJ2-3; D gene uncertain. V lost 5 bases, J lost 1 base, and 10 bases lay in between. The CDR3 is 14 residues long.

The chain combines TRBV6-1 with TRBJ2-2; no clear D. Trimming removed 2 bases at V and 0 bases at J, with 4 bases between. The CDR3 has 14 amino acids. CDR1 and CDR2 from the germline V gene are MNHNS and SASEGT. The CDR3 DNA reads TGTGCCAGCAGTGAATCCGCGAACACCGGGGAGCTGTTTTTT. Translated: CASSESANTGELFF.

The V call is TRBV28, the J call TRBJ1-4; D call uncertain. With 5 bases removed from V and 8 bases from J, the gap between germline ends came to 18 bases. CDR3 size: 15 residues. Germline lookup yields CDR1 MDHEN and CDR2 SYDVKM. The CDR3 sequence is CASSPDLKTAEKLFF. DNA for the CDR3: TGTGCCAGCAGTCCCGACCTTAAAACGGCGGAAAAACTGTTTTTT.

CDR3 sequence: CASSPPGTSGSYEQYF. In DNA form, the CDR3 reads TGTGCCAGCAGCCCACCCGGGACTAGCGGGAGTTACGAGCAGTACTTC. The chain recombines TRBV7-9 with TRBJ2-7, with 14 bases lining up with TRBD2. Germline lookup yields CDR1 SEHNR and CDR2 FQNEAQ (reference sequence). CDR3 size: 16 residues. V dropped 5 bases and J dropped 4; count of bases not matched to a gene: 7.

The chain is built from TRBV12-3 or TRBV12-4 and TRBJ1-2; D is uncertain. V gave up 8 bases and J gave up 1 base, with 11 bases separating them. The CDR3 covers 13 residues. The CDR3 reads CASSRAVNYGYTF. The CDR3 nucleotides read TGTGCCAGCTCCCGCGCGGTTAACTATGGCTACACCTTC.

CDR3: CASSPDWNYNEQFF. CDR3 coding DNA: TGTGCCAGCAGCCCGGACTGGAACTACAATGAGCAGTTCTTC. The gene calls are TRBV7-2 and TRBJ2-1; D possibly corresponds to TRBD2 (5 bases). Trimming took off 5 bases at V and 3 bases at J, with 11 bases between the two ends. Germline V gene lookup returns CDR1 SGHTA and CDR2 FQGNSA. This CDR3 contains 14 residues.

This clonotype was seen a few times. The chain couples TRBV29-1 to TRBJ2-5; 8 positions agree with TRBD1. J gave up 2 bases and V 4 bases, and 3 bases lay outside the gene matches. Per the germline V gene, CDR1 is SQVTM and CDR2 is ANQGSEA. CDR3 length: 13 residues. The chain's CDR3 is CSVGGTGQETQYF. CDR3 nucleotide sequence: TGCAGCGTTGGTGGGACAGGACAAGAGACCCAGTACTTC.

The chain couples TRBV7-2 to TRBJ1-2, with D possibly TRBD1 on 5 matching bases. The CDR3 covers 13 residues. Trimming pared 1 base from V and 8 bases from J, leaving 11 bases between. The germline V gene encodes CDR1 SGHTA and CDR2 FQGNSA. The CDR3, as DNA: TGTGCCAGCAGCTTAGTAGGGGCCGGGGGCTACACCTTC. It specifies CASSLVGAGGYTF.

This clonotype turned up a few times. The V and J genes are TRBV15 and TRBJ1-4; D not resolved. CDR1 LNHNV and CDR2 YYDKDF come from the germline V gene (reference sequence). The V end was cut by 1 base, the J end by 8 bases, with 8 bases between. The CDR3 is 13 amino acids. CDR3 residues: CATSRVEQEKLFF. CDR3 nucleotides: TGTGCCACCAGCAGAGTCGAGCAGGAAAAACTGTTTTTT. Based on the CDR3 plus reference TRBV15 and TRBJ1-4, the full variable domain is DAMVIQNPRYQVTQFGKPVTLSCSQTLNHNVMYWYQQKSSQAPKLLFHYYDKDFNNEADTPDNFQSRRPNTSFCFLDIRSPGLGDTAMYLCATSRVEQEKLFFGSGTQLSVL.

This clonotype was found a few times. The rearrangement uses TRBV20-1 and TRBJ2-1; D not resolved. This CDR3 has 12 amino acids. Trimming removed 0 bases at V and 7 bases at J, with 7 bases between. Germline V gene data show CDR1 as DFQATT and CDR2 as SNEGSKA (reference sequence). In DNA form, the CDR3 reads TGCAGTGCTAGAGATTTCGGGAATGAGCAGTTCTTC. Its translation is CSARDFGNEQFF.

J is TRBJ1-2 and V is TRBV19; D is unresolved. The V gene lost 1 base and the J gene lost 2 bases, with 8 bases spanning the gap. The CDR3 sequence is 14 residues long. Germline loops: CDR1 LNHDA, CDR2 SQIVND (reference sequence). CDR3 amino acids: CASSIGSNNYGYTF. CDR3 nucleotide sequence: TGTGCCAGTAGTATAGGGTCGAACAACTATGGCTACACCTTC.

The chain has TRBV6-5 and TRBJ2-7, with TRBD1 matching over 10 bases. Per germline, CDR1 MNHEY and CDR2 SVGAGI. The CDR3 contains 16 residues. V was clipped by 6 bases and J by 2 bases; unmatched bases: 10. The CDR3: CASRPSAGTGAYEQYF. The CDR3 DNA reads as TGTGCCAGCAGACCCTCCGCCGGGACAGGGGCCTACGAGCAGTACTTC.

The rearrangement uses TRBV12-3 or TRBV12-4 and TRBJ1-5; no clear D gene. The CDR3 length is 13 residues. Trimming took 3 bases from V and 6 from J, leaving 9 bases between them. Here the CDR3 reads CASSFGLGQPQHF. The CDR3 nucleotides read TGTGCCAGCAGTTTTGGGCTAGGTCAGCCCCAGCATTTT.

This clonotype was recorded once. A much larger clone differs by one base, so this may be a read error. The V and J genes are TRBV20-1 and TRBJ2-4; 10 nucleotides match TRBD2. The end of the DNA aligns better with TRBJ2-7, so the J call may be wrong. This CDR3 comprises 13 residues. Germline assignment: CDR1 DFQATT and CDR2 SNEGSKA (reference sequence). CDR3 nucleotides: TGCAGTGCTAAGGGGACTAGCGACTGCGAGCAGTACTTC. Translating gives CSAKGTSDCEQYF.

This rearrangement joins TRBV20-1 to TRBJ2-4; 7 nucleotides line up with TRBD2. The J call may not be correct, given that the DNA end is closer to TRBJ2-7. This CDR3 is built from 11 residues. Germline V gives CDR1 DFQATT, CDR2 SNEGSKA (reference sequence). The CDR3 DNA reads as TGCAGTGCTTTGACTAGCAACGAGCAGTACTTC. This sequence encodes CSALTSNEQYF.

This clonotype was seen only a few times. The V and J genes are TRBV6-1 and TRBJ1-2; 12 bases agree with TRBD1. Germline V gene sequence: CDR1 MNHNS, CDR2 SASEGT. There are 19 residues in the CDR3. The V and J ends lost 7 bases and 3 bases, in that order; junction bases with no gene match: 18. CDR3 amino acids: CASTNLGGQGASYYYGYTF. Here the CDR3 DNA reads TGTGCCAGCACAAACTTGGGGGGACAGGGGGCGTCATACTACTATGGCTACACCTTC.

The V call is TRBV7-2, the J call TRBJ2-3, with 7 bases aligning to TRBD2. Germline values: CDR1 SGHTA, CDR2 FQGNSA. The V and J ends lost 5 bases and 6 bases, in that order; junction bases with no gene match: 23. This CDR3 region has 19 residues. The CDR3 nucleotides read TGTGCCAGCAGCCCGAGTTCCCCCTTACTAGCGCGCGGCCGGGATACGCAGTATTTT. Encoded protein: CASSPSSPLLARGRDTQYF.

The chain is built from TRBV2 and TRBJ2-2; D possibly corresponds to TRBD2 (5 bases). Per germline, CDR1 SNHLY and CDR2 FYNNEI. The CDR3 consists of 14 residues. V lost 5 bases and J lost 6, with 13 bases in between. The chain's CDR3 is CASSLNSVAGELFF. The CDR3 DNA follows: TGTGCCAGCAGTTTGAATAGCGTCGCCGGGGAGCTGTTTTTT.

There are a few counts of this clonotype. The chain combines TRBV6-5 with TRBJ2-7; D unresolved. Germline CDR1 reads MNHEY; CDR2 reads SVGAGI. The CDR3 is 13 amino acids. Trimming took off 0 bases at V and 5 bases at J, with 8 bases between the two ends. The DNA of the CDR3 is TGTGCCAGCAGTTACTCCCCGGGCGACGAGCAGTACTTC. Translating it yields CASSYSPGDEQYF.

The rearrangement links TRBV29-1 to TRBJ2-1, with D tentatively TRBD2 (5 bases). Germline CDR1 is SQVTM and CDR2 is ANQGSEA. CDR3 length equals 15 residues. Trimming shortened V by 3 bases and J by 3 bases, and 15 bases separated the two germline ends. The CDR3 DNA reads as TGCAGCGTTGACTCATGGGGAGATCTCTACAATGAGCAGTTCTTC. It encodes CSVDSWGDLYNEQFF.

This clonotype was counted a few times. The gene calls are TRBV20-1 and TRBJ2-7; D is unclear. CDR3 length equals 11 residues. Germline V gene sequence: CDR1 DFQATT, CDR2 SNEGSKA (reference sequence). Trimming took off 3 bases at V and 5 bases at J, with 8 bases between the two ends. DNA for the CDR3: TGCAGTGCTAGCCCCACCGACGAGCAGTACTTC. Translation gives CSASPTDEQYF.

This chain uses TRBV7-8 with TRBJ2-5, with 10 bases lining up with TRBD2. V lost 4 bases, J lost 5 bases, and 13 bases stayed unmatched. CDR3 length: 17 residues. Germline CDR1 reads SGHVS; CDR2 reads FQNEAQ. The CDR3 region has the DNA TGTGCCAGCAGCTCAGCGCGGCGAGCGGGAGGGTTGGAGACCCAGTACTTC. Protein product: CASSSARRAGGLETQYF.

This rearrangement joins TRBV5-5 to TRBJ2-4; D is ambiguous. The last part of the DNA fits TRBJ2-7 better; the J call may be wrong. CDR1 is SGHKS, CDR2 YYEKEE, per germline (reference sequence). The CDR3 extends over 13 amino acids. The CDR3: CASSLEEPYEQYF. As DNA, the CDR3 is TGTGCCAGCAGCTTGGAGGAGCCCTACGAGCAGTACTTC.

This clonotype has only a few counts. The DNA of the CDR3 is TGTGCCAGCAGCTTAGTGTGGGGCACAGATACGCAGTATTTT. Protein: CASSLVWGTDTQYF. This chain links TRBV7-6 with TRBJ2-3; D gene uncertain. The germline V gene has CDR1 SGHVS and CDR2 FNYEAQ. The CDR3 has 14 residues. The V end was cut by 1 base, the J end by 1 base, with 6 bases between. Filled out from reference TRBV7-6 and TRBJ2-3, the complete variable domain reads GAGVSQSPRYKVTKRGQDVALRCDPISGHVSLYWYRQALGQGPEFLTYFNYEAQQDKSGLPNDRFSAERPEGSISTLTIQRTEQRDSAMYRCASSLVWGTDTQYFGPGTRLTVL.

The chain combines TRBV29-1 with TRBJ2-7, with 7 nucleotides matching TRBD1. Germline V gene data show CDR1 as SQVTM and CDR2 as ANQGSEA. The CDR3 is made up of 12 amino acids. Trimming took 4 bases from V and 7 from J; bases not matched to a gene: 7. The CDR3 sequence: CSVGQGTGEQYF. The CDR3 nucleotides read TGCAGCGTTGGACAGGGCACCGGGGAGCAGTACTTC.

This clonotype appeared once. The V and J genes are TRBV30 and TRBJ2-5; D not resolved. The J call is doubtful: the DNA matches TRBJ2-4 better. Germline CDR1 is GTSNPN and CDR2 is SVGIG (reference sequence). This CDR3 comprises 14 residues. CDR3 nucleotide sequence: TGTGCCTGGAGTGTGAGTCTAGTGGGGAACATTCAGTACTTC. Translated: CAWSVSLVGNIQYF.

This rearrangement joins TRBV5-1 to TRBJ1-1; D perhaps matches TRBD1 (5 bases). V was trimmed by 3 bases and J by 1 base, leaving 16 bases between them. Germline V gene data show CDR1 as SGHRS and CDR2 as YFSETQ. The CDR3 length is 16 residues. The CDR3 sequence: CASSWLGGVANTEAFF. The DNA for the CDR3 is TGCGCCAGCAGCTGGCTTGGAGGGGTTGCGAACACTGAAGCTTTCTTT.

The table lists this clonotype with a count of one. This chain joins TRBV11-3 and TRBJ2-1; 10 bases fit TRBD2. The CDR3 sequence is 15 residues long. Germline V gene data show CDR1 as SGHNT and CDR2 as YENEEA. V was pared by 4 bases and J by 9 bases, with 9 bases of the junction left unmatched. The CDR3 spells CASSWPLAGVREQFF. Written as DNA, the CDR3 is TGTGCCAGCAGCTGGCCCCTAGCGGGAGTTCGTGAGCAGTTCTTC.

The V and J genes are TRBV3-1 and TRBJ1-1; the D gene is possibly TRBD1 (6 bases). The germline gives CDR1 LGHDT, CDR2 YNNKEL (reference sequence). Trimming removed 1 base from V and 3 bases from J, with 15 bases in between. The CDR3 is 16 amino acids. CDR3: CASSQVRQGYYTEAFF. The DNA of the CDR3 is TGTGCCAGCAGCCAAGTGCGTCAGGGGTATTACACTGAAGCTTTCTTT.